This record covers a single TCR beta chain. One entry per CDR3 protein results from TCRdb running MiXCR on the 5' RACE reads. The sample yields 250,000 to 300,000 distinct CDR3 sequences, roughly 15% seen once. This specimen comes from a study of T-cell memory formation after mild COVID-19. The receptor comes from a man aged 18 to 35 who had mild COVID-19 (a few samples of this study predate the infection). Cell type and time point are not known. Sample: PBMCs or a T cell subset sorted from them (not recorded which).

As DNA, the CDR3 is TGTGCCAGCAGCTTAGGGACAGGGGGTAAGCAGTACTTC. Translated: CASSLGTGGKQYF. V gene TRBV7-2 combines with J gene TRBJ2-7; 10 positions match TRBD1. Trimming took 1 base from V and 8 from J; bases not matched to a gene: 2. CDR3 size: 13 residues. The germline V gene encodes CDR1 SGHTA and CDR2 FQGNSA.